This is a list of T cell receptor beta chains from one sample in a study of cytomegalovirus exposure and HLA in healthy donors. The table came from immunoSEQ multiplex PCR; TCRdb's copy has only in-frame clones and leaves some out. Of under 150,000 clones in the sample, approximately 78% are singletons; the top ten hold 2.5% to 3.5%. Sample: PBMCs. These TCRs come from a man aged 40-49 years in good health and CMV-seropositive. Both conserved end residues are part of each CDR3. The D gene is left open where the match is weak. Some rows have no size entry. The others give once, few or many, or a class for an expanded clone.

V	size	D	J	CDR3	DNA
TRBV14	NA	TRBD2	TRBJ2-5	CASSQDTRGLAGETQYF	TGTGCCAGCAGCCAAGATACCCGAGGTCTAGCGGGGGAGACCCAGTACTTC
TRBV28	NA	NA	TRBJ1-2	CASSTADRYYGYTF	TGTGCCAGCTCGACCGCTGACAGATACTATGGCTACACCTTC
TRBV7-9	NA	NA	TRBJ1-2	CASSLALDFSTAYTF	TGTGCCAGCAGCTTAGCGCTCGACTTCTCCACCGCCTACACCTTC
TRBV5-8	NA	NA	TRBJ2-6	CASSPQGTGANVLTF	TGTGCCAGCAGTCCACAGGGTACCGGGGCCAACGTCCTGACTTTC
TRBV7-9	NA	NA	TRBJ1-5	CASSFVGANQPQHF	TGTGCCAGCAGCTTTGTGGGGGCTAATCAGCCCCAGCATTTT
TRBV30	NA	NA	TRBJ1-5	CACQQGSRAQPQHF	TGTGCCTGTCAACAGGGAAGTCGAGCTCAGCCCCAGCATTTT
TRBV19	NA	NA	TRBJ2-1	CASSISSWNEQFF	TGTGCCAGTAGTATATCTAGTTGGAATGAGCAGTTCTTC
TRBV10-3	NA	TRBD1	TRBJ1-2	CAISDYEGAGYGYTF	TGTGCCATCAGTGACTACGAGGGGGCTGGCTATGGCTACACCTTC
TRBV7-2	NA	TRBD1	TRBJ2-6	CASSDRAGANVLTF	TGTGCCAGCAGCGACAGGGCTGGGGCCAACGTCCTGACTTTC
TRBV6-1	NA	NA	TRBJ2-4	CASKGGAIAKNIQYF	TGTGCCAGCAAAGGGGGGGCAATAGCCAAAAACATTCAGTACTTC
TRBV30	NA	NA	TRBJ2-5	CAWSGFGEQYF	TGTGCCTGGAGCGGATTTGGAGAGCAGTACTTC
TRBV5-1	NA	NA	TRBJ1-2	CASSSQGDYGYTF	TGCGCCAGCAGCTCACAGGGAGACTATGGCTACACCTTC
TRBV5-1	NA	TRBD1	TRBJ2-6	CASSSGQPGANVLTF	TGCGCCAGCAGCTCGGGACAGCCTGGGGCCAACGTCCTGACTTTC
TRBV5-6	NA	TRBD1	TRBJ1-1	CASSRRQGSPKNTEAFF	TGTGCCAGCAGCCGGAGACAGGGGTCGCCGAAGAACACTGAAGCTTTCTTT
TRBV6-5	NA	TRBD2	TRBJ2-1	CASSSLGGSNEQFF	TGTGCCAGCAGTTCCCTTGGCGGGAGCAATGAGCAGTTCTTC
TRBV7-7	NA	TRBD1	TRBJ2-1	CASSLRQGNNEQFF	TGTGCCAGCAGCTTACGACAGGGAAACAATGAGCAGTTCTTC
TRBV27	once	NA	TRBJ2-3	CASSLSYRTDTQYF	TGTGCCAGCAGTTTGAGCTACCGCACAGATACGCAGTATTTT
TRBV21-1	NA	NA	TRBJ2-3	CASSKGGGLAGTDTQYF	TGTGCCAGCAGCAAAGGGGGCGGACTAGCGGGCACAGATACGCAGTATTTT
TRBV6-5	NA	TRBD1	TRBJ2-2	CASSYDRGREGELFF	TGTGCCAGCAGTTACGACAGGGGGCGCGAAGGGGAGCTGTTTTTT
TRBV29-1	NA	NA	TRBJ2-1	CSVRRLNNEQFF	TGCAGCGTGCGGCGTTTAAACAATGAGCAGTTCTTC
TRBV27	NA	TRBD2	TRBJ2-5	CASSSSLLLAGGPETQYF	TGTGCCAGCAGTTCCTCCCTCCTACTAGCGGGAGGCCCAGAGACCCAGTACTTC
TRBV6-5	once	NA	TRBJ1-1	CASSRPHTGNTEAFF	TGTGCCAGCAGTCGTCCCCATACAGGGAACACTGAAGCTTTCTTT
TRBV15	once	TRBD1	TRBJ2-7	CATSPGQGFYEQYF	TGTGCCACCAGTCCGGGACAGGGCTTCTACGAGCAGTACTTC
TRBV7-7	NA	NA	TRBJ2-2	CASSHWDSGELFF	TGTGCCAGCAGCCACTGGGACTCAGGGGAGCTGTTTTTT
TRBV6-5	NA	NA	TRBJ2-3	CASSYVFADTQYF	TGTGCCAGCAGTTACGTGTTCGCAGATACGCAGTATTTT
TRBV19	once	NA	TRBJ2-2	CASKLTGASDTGELFF	TGTGCCAGTAAGCTCACGGGAGCGTCGGACACCGGGGAGCTGTTTTTT
TRBV27	NA	NA	TRBJ1-5	CASRERESYSNQPQHF	TGTGCCAGCAGGGAGCGGGAGAGTTATAGCAATCAGCCCCAGCATTTT
TRBV5-1	NA	TRBD1	TRBJ2-1	CASSLGDSYNEQFF	TGTGCCAGCAGCTTGGGGGACAGCTACAATGAGCAGTTCTTC
TRBV9	NA	NA	TRBJ2-5	CASSVAGPRGQETQYF	TGTGCCAGCAGCGTAGCCGGACCGCGGGGACAAGAGACCCAGTACTTC
TRBV2	NA	TRBD1	TRBJ2-3	CASSGAGGAADTQYF	TGTGCCAGCAGTGGGGCAGGGGGCGCCGCGGATACGCAGTATTTT
TRBV6-5	NA	NA	TRBJ1-2	CASSHSQFRYGYTF	TGTGCCAGCAGTCACTCACAGTTCCGCTATGGCTACACCTTC
TRBV7-3	NA	TRBD2	TRBJ2-1	CASSPQASGTYNEQFF	TGTGCCAGCAGCCCCCAGGCTAGCGGAACCTACAATGAGCAGTTCTTC
TRBV7-3	few	NA	TRBJ1-1	CASSLVQSTEAFF	TGTGCCAGCAGCTTAGTCCAGTCCACTGAAGCTTTCTTT
TRBV7-2	NA	TRBD1	TRBJ2-7	CASSGGTGVRGEQYF	TGTGCCAGCAGCGGAGGGACAGGGGTAAGGGGCGAGCAGTACTTC
TRBV29-1	NA	TRBD1	TRBJ2-1	CSGLNRGRGDEQFF	TGCAGCGGCCTGAACAGGGGGCGCGGCGATGAGCAGTTCTTC
TRBV29-1	NA	NA	TRBJ1-1	CSVTTAMNTEAFF	TGCAGCGTTACGACAGCCATGAACACTGAAGCTTTCTTT
TRBV30	NA	NA	TRBJ2-1	CAWSVPILTEQFF	TGTGCCTGGAGTGTACCCATTCTAACGGAGCAGTTCTTC
TRBV10-3	NA	NA	TRBJ1-3	CAISGGPLQGNTIYF	TGTGCCATCAGTGGGGGCCCCCTTCAAGGAAACACCATATATTTT
TRBV7-9	NA	TRBD1	TRBJ2-7	CSSSLSGGVNNEQYF	TGTTCCAGCAGCTTATCAGGGGGCGTCAACAACGAGCAGTACTTC
TRBV5-1	NA	NA	TRBJ1-2	CASSLEREGVNGYTF	TGCGCCAGCAGCTTGGAACGGGAGGGGGTGAATGGCTACACCTTC
TRBV29-1	NA	TRBD1	TRBJ2-7	CSVEMAGTGVGEQYF	TGCAGCGTTGAGATGGCCGGGACAGGGGTTGGTGAGCAGTACTTC
TRBV12-5	once	TRBD2	TRBJ2-7	CASGLGGGSTYEQYF	TGTGCTAGTGGTTTGGGGGGAGGGTCCACCTACGAGCAGTACTTC
TRBV6-1	NA	TRBD2	TRBJ2-1	CASSGLTSGPWYEQFF	TGTGCCAGCAGTGGTCTTACTAGCGGGCCCTGGTATGAGCAGTTCTTC
TRBV5-6	NA	NA	TRBJ2-6	CASSLTASGANVLTF	TGTGCCAGCAGTCTTACAGCTTCTGGGGCCAACGTCCTGACTTTC
TRBV6-5	NA	NA	TRBJ1-1	CASSRRSRDNTEAFF	TGTGCCAGCAGTCGGAGGTCGAGGGATAACACTGAAGCTTTCTTT
TRBV6-1	few	TRBD2	TRBJ2-3	CASSENGRTQYF	TGTGCCAGCAGTGAGAACGGGAGGACGCAGTATTTT
TRBV5-6	once	NA	TRBJ1-2	CASGAVNYGYTF	TGTGCCAGCGGGGCAGTAAACTATGGCTACACCTTC
TRBV29-1	NA	NA	TRBJ2-2	CSAAVNEAGELFF	TGCAGCGCCGCCGTCAATGAGGCCGGGGAGCTGTTTTTT
TRBV6-6	NA	TRBD1	TRBJ1-3	CASTTGGSGNTIYF	TGTGCCAGCACCACAGGGGGCTCTGGAAACACCATATATTTT
TRBV28	NA	TRBD2	TRBJ2-7	CASSTFSGNSYEQYF	TGTGCCAGCAGCACATTTAGCGGGAACTCCTACGAGCAGTACTTC